One TCR beta chain is described in this entry. Its antigen is unidentified. This entry belongs to a study of cytomegalovirus exposure and HLA in healthy donors. Overall study context: The 95 to 150 validation repertoires used the same platform as the approximately 700 first-cohort repertoires, a later analysis reported. Notes on the study in general: Subsequent analysis of the approximately 120 validation repertoires found a tendency for first-cohort TCR clusters to co-occur. Investigators reported approximately 150 TCR beta chains as tied to cytomegalovirus.

Clones were read by immunoSEQ multiplex PCR, and TCRdb kept only the in-frame ones, dropping some. This table holds around 130,000 clones, 85% to 90% found once. The donors were members of the validation cohort, which comprised 120 subjects and was separate from the first cohort of several hundred subjects. Germline CDR1 SGHNT, CDR2 YENEEA. The CDR3 spans 15 residues. The V and J ends lost 5 bases and 1 base, in that order; junction bases with no gene match: 4. Specimen: PBMCs. The clonotype comes from a man between 25 and 39 years old in good health and CMV-seronegative. This rearrangement joins TRBV11-3 to TRBJ2-3; 9 bases agree with TRBD1. The CDR3 here is CASSARTGGTDTQYF. In DNA form, the CDR3 reads TGTGCCAGCAGCGCACGGACAGGGGGCACAGATACGCAGTATTTT.